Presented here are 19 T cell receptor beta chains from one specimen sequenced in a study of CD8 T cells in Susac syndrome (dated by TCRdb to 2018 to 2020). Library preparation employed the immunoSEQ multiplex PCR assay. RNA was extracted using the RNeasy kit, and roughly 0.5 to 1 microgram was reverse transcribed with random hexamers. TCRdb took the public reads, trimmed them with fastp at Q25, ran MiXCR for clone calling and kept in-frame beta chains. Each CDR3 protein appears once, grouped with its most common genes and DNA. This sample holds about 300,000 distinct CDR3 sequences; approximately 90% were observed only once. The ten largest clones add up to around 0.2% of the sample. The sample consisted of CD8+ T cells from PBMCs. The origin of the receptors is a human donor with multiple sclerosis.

Here the CDR3 reads CATSDSGSHEQFF. DNA for the CDR3: TGTGCCACCAGTGATTCCGGCAGCCATGAGCAGTTCTTC. V usage is TRBV24-1 and J usage is TRBJ2-1; D unresolved. V was trimmed by 2 bases and J by 8 bases, leaving 9 bases between them. Germline loops: CDR1 KGHDR, CDR2 SFDVKD. CDR3 length: 13 residues.

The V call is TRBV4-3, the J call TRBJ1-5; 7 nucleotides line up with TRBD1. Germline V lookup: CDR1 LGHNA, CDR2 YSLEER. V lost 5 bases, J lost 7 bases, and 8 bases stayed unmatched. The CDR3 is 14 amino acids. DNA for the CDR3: TGCGCCAGCAGCTGGACAGGTCCCCAACAGCCCCAGCATTTT. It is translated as CASSWTGPQQPQHF.

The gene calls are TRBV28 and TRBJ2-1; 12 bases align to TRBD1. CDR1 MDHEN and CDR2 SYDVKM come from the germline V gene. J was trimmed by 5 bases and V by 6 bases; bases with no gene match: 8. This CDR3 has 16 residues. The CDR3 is CASSDPGQGAHNEQFF. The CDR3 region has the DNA TGTGCCAGCAGCGATCCGGGACAGGGGGCACACAATGAGCAGTTCTTC.

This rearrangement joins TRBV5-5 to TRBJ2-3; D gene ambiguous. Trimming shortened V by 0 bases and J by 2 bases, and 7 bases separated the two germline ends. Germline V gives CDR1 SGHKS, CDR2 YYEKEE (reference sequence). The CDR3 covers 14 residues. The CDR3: CASSLGLLTDTQYF. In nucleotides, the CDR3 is TGTGCCAGCAGCTTGGGACTCCTCACAGATACGCAGTATTTT.

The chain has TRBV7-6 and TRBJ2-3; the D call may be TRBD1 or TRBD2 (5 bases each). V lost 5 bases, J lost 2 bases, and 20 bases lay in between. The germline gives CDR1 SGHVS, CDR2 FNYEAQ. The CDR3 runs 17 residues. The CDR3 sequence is CASSPGPASLPTDTQYF. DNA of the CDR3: TGTGCCAGCAGCCCAGGGCCTGCTAGCTTGCCCACAGATACGCAGTATTTT. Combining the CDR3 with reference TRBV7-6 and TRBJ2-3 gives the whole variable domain GAGVSQSPRYKVTKRGQDVALRCDPISGHVSLYWYRQALGQGPEFLTYFNYEAQQDKSGLPNDRFSAERPEGSISTLTIQRTEQRDSAMYRCASSPGPASLPTDTQYFGPGTRLTVL.

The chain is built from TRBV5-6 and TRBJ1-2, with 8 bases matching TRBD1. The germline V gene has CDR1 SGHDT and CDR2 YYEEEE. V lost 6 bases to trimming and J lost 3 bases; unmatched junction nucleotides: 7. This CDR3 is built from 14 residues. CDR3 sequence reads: CASTLGGQDYGYTF. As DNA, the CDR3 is TGTGCCAGCACCCTGGGGGGACAGGACTATGGCTACACCTTC. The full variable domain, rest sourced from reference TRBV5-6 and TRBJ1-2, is DAGVTQSPTHLIKTRGQQVTLRCSPKSGHDTVSWYQQALGQGPQFIFQYYEEEERQRGNFPDRFSGHQFPNYSSELNVNALLLGDSALYLCASTLGGQDYGYTFGSGTRLTVV.

CDR3 coding DNA: TGTGCCAGCAGCTTGGGGAGGAACGACAATGAGCAGTTCTTC. Protein: CASSLGRNDNEQFF. V and J are TRBV5-4 and TRBJ2-1, with TRBD2 as a possible D gene (5 bases). V gave up 0 bases and J gave up 5 bases, with 9 bases separating them. Per germline, CDR1 SGHNT and CDR2 YYREEE (reference sequence). There are 14 residues in the CDR3.

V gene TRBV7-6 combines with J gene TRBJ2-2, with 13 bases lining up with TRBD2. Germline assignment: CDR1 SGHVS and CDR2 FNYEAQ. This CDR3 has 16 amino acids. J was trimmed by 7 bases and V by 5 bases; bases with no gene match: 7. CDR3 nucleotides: TGTGCCAGCAGCCTAACTAGCGGGGGGGCCAGCGGGGAGCTGTTTTTT. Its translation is CASSLTSGGASGELFF. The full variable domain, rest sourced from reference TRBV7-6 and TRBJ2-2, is GAGVSQSPRYKVTKRGQDVALRCDPISGHVSLYWYRQALGQGPEFLTYFNYEAQQDKSGLPNDRFSAERPEGSISTLTIQRTEQRDSAMYRCASSLTSGGASGELFFGEGSRLTVL.

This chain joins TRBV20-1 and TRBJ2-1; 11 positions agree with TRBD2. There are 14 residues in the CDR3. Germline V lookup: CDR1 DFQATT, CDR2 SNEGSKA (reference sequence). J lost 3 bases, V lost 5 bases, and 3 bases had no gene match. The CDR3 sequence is CSAFGTSGYNEQFF. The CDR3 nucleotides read TGCAGTGCTTTTGGGACTAGCGGCTACAATGAGCAGTTCTTC.

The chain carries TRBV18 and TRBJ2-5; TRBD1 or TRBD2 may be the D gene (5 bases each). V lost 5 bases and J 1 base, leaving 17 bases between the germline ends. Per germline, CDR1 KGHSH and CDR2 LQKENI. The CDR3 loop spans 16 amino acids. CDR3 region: CASSFGPGRSQETQYF. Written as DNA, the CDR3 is TGTGCCAGCTCATTTGGGCCGGGACGGAGCCAAGAGACCCAGTACTTC. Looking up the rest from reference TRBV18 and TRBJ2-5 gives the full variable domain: NAGVMQNPRHLVRRRGQEARLRCSPMKGHSHVYWYRQLPEEGLKFMVYLQKENIIDESGMPKERFSAEFPKEGPSILRIQQVVRGDSAAYFCASSFGPGRSQETQYFGPGTRLLVL.

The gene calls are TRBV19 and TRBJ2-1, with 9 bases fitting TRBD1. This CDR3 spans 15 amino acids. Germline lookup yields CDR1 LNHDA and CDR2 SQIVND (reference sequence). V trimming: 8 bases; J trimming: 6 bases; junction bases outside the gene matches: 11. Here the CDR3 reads CASSVGQGAPNEQFF. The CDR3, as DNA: TGTGCCAGTTCTGTGGGACAGGGTGCCCCCAATGAGCAGTTCTTC.

DNA for the CDR3: TGCAGTGCTAGAGATCAACAGGGGGGAGAGACCCAGTACTTC. Translating gives CSARDQQGGETQYF. This chain links TRBV20-1 with TRBJ2-5; TRBD1 matches at 8 bases. Germline CDR1 reads DFQATT; CDR2 reads SNEGSKA (reference sequence). The V segment lost 0 bases and the J segment 4 bases; nucleotides outside the gene matches: 4. This CDR3 is 14 amino acids long.

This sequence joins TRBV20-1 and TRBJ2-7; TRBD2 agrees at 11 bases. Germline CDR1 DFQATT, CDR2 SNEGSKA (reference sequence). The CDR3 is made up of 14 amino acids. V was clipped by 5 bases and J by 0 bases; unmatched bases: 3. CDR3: CSAGLAGSSYEQYF. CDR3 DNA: TGCAGTGCTGGACTAGCGGGCAGCTCCTACGAGCAGTACTTC.

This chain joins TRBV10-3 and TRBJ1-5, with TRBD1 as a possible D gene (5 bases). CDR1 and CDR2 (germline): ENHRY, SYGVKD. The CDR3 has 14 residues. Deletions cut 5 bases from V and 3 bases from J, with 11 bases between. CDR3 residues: CAISPGLLNQPQHF. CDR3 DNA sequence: TGTGCCATCAGTCCGGGACTCCTCAATCAGCCCCAGCATTTT.

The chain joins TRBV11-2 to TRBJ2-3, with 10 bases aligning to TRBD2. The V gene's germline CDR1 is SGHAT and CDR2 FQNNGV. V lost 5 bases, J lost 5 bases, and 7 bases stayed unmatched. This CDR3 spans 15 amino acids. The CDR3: CASSPLAGVGDTQYF. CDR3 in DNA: TGTGCCAGCAGCCCCCTAGCGGGGGTTGGAGATACGCAGTATTTT.

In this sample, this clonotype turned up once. CDR3 sequence reads: CATSGPPGVPASRSPLHF. The CDR3, as DNA: TGTGCCACCAGCGGTCCACCGGGGGTCCCTGCCTCTAGGTCACCCCTCCACTTT. The rearrangement joins TRBV15 to TRBJ1-6; D may be TRBD1 (5 bases). V lost 5 bases, J lost 10 bases, and 27 bases lay in between. CDR3 length equals 18 residues. Germline assignment: CDR1 LNHNV and CDR2 YYDKDF (reference sequence). The full variable domain, with the rest looked up from reference TRBV15 and TRBJ1-6, is DAMVIQNPRYQVTQFGKPVTLSCSQTLNHNVMYWYQQKSSQAPKLLFHYYDKDFNNEADTPDNFQSRRPNTSFCFLDIRSPGLGDTAMYLCATSGPPGVPASRSPLHFGNGTRLTVT.

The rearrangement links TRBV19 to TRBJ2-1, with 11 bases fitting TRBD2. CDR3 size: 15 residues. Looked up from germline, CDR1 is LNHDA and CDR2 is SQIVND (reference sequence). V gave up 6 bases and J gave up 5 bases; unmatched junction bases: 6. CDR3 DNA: TGTGCCAGTAGACAGGGACTAGCGGCCCACAATGAGCAGTTCTTC. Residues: CASRQGLAAHNEQFF.

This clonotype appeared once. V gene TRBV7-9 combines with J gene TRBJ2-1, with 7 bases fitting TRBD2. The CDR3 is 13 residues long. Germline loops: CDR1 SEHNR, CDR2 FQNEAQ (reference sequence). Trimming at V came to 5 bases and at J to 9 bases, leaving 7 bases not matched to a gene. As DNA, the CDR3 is TGTGCCAGCAGCCGCACGACTAGCCTTGAGCAGTTCTTC. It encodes CASSRTTSLEQFF. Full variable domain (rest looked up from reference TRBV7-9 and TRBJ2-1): DTGVSQNPRHKITKRGQNVTFRCDPISEHNRLYWYRQTLGQGPEFLTYFQNEAQLEKSRLLSDRFSAERPKGSFSTLEIQRTEQGDSAMYLCASSRTTSLEQFFGPGTRLTVL.

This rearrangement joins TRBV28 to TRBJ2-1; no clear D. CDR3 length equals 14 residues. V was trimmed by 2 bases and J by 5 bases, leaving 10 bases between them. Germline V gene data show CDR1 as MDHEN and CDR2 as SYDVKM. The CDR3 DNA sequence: TGTGCCAGCAGTTTAGTCGAAATGGACAATGAGCAGTTCTTC. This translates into CASSLVEMDNEQFF.